The source of this T cell receptor (beta chain) is a study of T cells in Graves' hyperthyroidism and ophthalmopathy. In its sample, this clonotype was seen a few times. Template material for amplifying TCR beta CDR3 regions consisted of RNA transcripts. First-round RT-PCR targeting the TCR CDR3 was performed with the HTBI primer set. TCRdb re-called the multiplex PCR reads with MiXCR, one entry per CDR3 protein. The profile shows some 300,000 distinct CDR3 sequences, 15% to 20% of them singletons. At least 3 on the Clinical Activity Score was recorded for ophthalmopathy patients, who also had NOSPECS grade at least 4 and duration under 3 months. The V gene's germline CDR1 is KGHSH and CDR2 LQKENI. The CDR3 runs 17 residues. Unmatched junction bases numbered 6, after V lost 4 bases and J lost 2 bases.

The origin of this receptor is a man between 50 and 59 years old with Graves' ophthalmopathy. The sample was blood. The chain recombines TRBV18 with TRBJ2-2; 11 bases agree with TRBD2. CDR3 in DNA: TGTGCCAGCTCACTATTAAGACTAGCGGGAAACACCGGGGAGCTGTTTTTT. This gives the protein CASSLLRLAGNTGELFF.